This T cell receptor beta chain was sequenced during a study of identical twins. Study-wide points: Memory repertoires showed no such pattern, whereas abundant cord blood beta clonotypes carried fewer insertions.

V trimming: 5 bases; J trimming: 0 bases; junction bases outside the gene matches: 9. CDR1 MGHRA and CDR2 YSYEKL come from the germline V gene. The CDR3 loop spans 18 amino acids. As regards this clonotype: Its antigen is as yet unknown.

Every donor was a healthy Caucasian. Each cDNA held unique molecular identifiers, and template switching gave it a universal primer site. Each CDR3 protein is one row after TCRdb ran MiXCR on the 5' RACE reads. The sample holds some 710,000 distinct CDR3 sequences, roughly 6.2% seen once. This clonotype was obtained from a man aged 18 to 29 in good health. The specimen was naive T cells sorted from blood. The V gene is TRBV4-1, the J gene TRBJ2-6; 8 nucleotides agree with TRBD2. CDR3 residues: CASSSYSGTTSGANVLTF. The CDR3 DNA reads TGCGCCAGCAGCTCTTATAGCGGGACTACCTCTGGGGCCAACGTCCTGACTTTC.